This entry lists 15 T cell receptor beta chains sequenced from one sample in a study of shared clonotypes between healthy human individuals. The method was immunoSEQ multiplex PCR; TCRdb's version includes in-frame clones alone and lacks a portion of them. The table includes about 2 million clones, approximately 95% detected once. Sequencing was performed on naive CD4+ T cells sorted from blood. Subset of the sample: CD45RA+ positively selected. These receptor sequences come from a man younger than 35 in good health.

The chain combines TRBV18 with TRBJ2-1, with a weak D call TRBD2 (5 bases). Looked up from germline, CDR1 is KGHSH and CDR2 is LQKENI. Trimming took 0 bases from V and 15 from J, leaving 12 bases between them. The CDR3 runs to 12 residues. In DNA, the CDR3 is TGTGCCAGCTCACCACCGGTGGCTAGCCCGTTCTTC. Translation gives CASSPPVASPFF.

Turning to this clone: This sample includes further DNA sequences coding for the same CDR3. The chain is built from TRBV18 and TRBJ2-1, with 9 nucleotides matching TRBD2. CDR1 and CDR2 (germline): KGHSH, LQKENI. The CDR3 covers 16 residues. J was trimmed by 2 bases and V by 0 bases; bases with no gene match: 2. The CDR3 spells CASSPPAGGPYNEQFF. The DNA for the CDR3 is TGTGCCAGCTCACCACCGGCGGGAGGGCCCTACAATGAGCAGTTCTTC.

The gene calls are TRBV5-1 and TRBJ2-7; 9 bases map to TRBD1. This CDR3 comprises 15 residues. With 4 bases clipped from V and 7 bases from J, the junction kept 12 bases outside the gene matches. The germline V gene has CDR1 SGHRS and CDR2 YFSETQ. CDR3: CASSPAGQGFTEQYF. CDR3 coding DNA: TGCGCCAGCAGCCCAGCGGGACAGGGTTTTACTGAGCAGTACTTC.

For the CDR3, the DNA is TGTGCCAGCAGCGGGGGACTTTTCAATGAGCAGTTCTTC. It specifies CASSGGLFNEQFF. The chain is built from TRBV5-4 and TRBJ2-1; D perhaps matches TRBD2 (6 bases). The germline V gene encodes CDR1 SGHNT and CDR2 YYREEE (reference sequence). The CDR3 has 13 amino acids. V lost 4 bases to trimming and J lost 6 bases, with 11 bases between them.

The V call is TRBV7-2, the J call TRBJ1-1; D possibly corresponds to TRBD1 (6 bases). CDR1 is SGHTA, CDR2 FQGNSA, per germline. This CDR3 is 15 amino acids long. V dropped 5 bases and J dropped 4 bases, with 17 bases sitting between them. The CDR3 nucleotides are TGTGCCAGCAGCGTTAGTCGGGGGCAGGGCACTGAAGCTTTCTTT. It encodes CASSVSRGQGTEAFF.

Details on this clone: The same CDR3 is also encoded by other DNA sequences in this sample. The chain uses TRBV5-1 and TRBJ2-5; no reliable D call. Trimming shortened V by 0 bases and J by 2 bases, and 8 bases separated the two germline ends. The germline gives CDR1 SGHRS, CDR2 YFSETQ. The CDR3 runs 14 residues. This CDR3 reads CASSLGLRQETQYF. The CDR3 nucleotides are TGCGCCAGCAGCTTGGGGCTTAGACAAGAGACCCAGTACTTC. The full variable domain, in which reference TRBV5-1 and TRBJ2-5 provide the parts outside the CDR3, is KAGVTQTPRYLIKTRGQQVTLSCSPISGHRSVSWYQQTPGQGLQFLFEYFSETQRNKGNFPGRFSGRQFSNSRSEMNVSTLELGDSALYLCASSLGLRQETQYFGPGTRLLVL.

CDR3 sequence reads: CASSDLQGTYGYTF. CDR3 bases: TGTGCCAGTAGTGACCTACAGGGGACCTATGGCTACACCTTC. The rearrangement links TRBV19 to TRBJ1-2; 7 bases are a match to TRBD1. This CDR3 is 14 amino acids long. CDR1 and CDR2 from the germline V gene are LNHDA and SQIVND (reference sequence). With V trimmed by 5 bases and J by 4 bases, 7 bases remained unmatched. The variable domain in full, with the rest retrieved from reference TRBV19 and TRBJ1-2, is DGGITQSPKYLFRKEGQNVTLSCEQNLNHDAMYWYRQDPGQGLRLIYYSQIVNDFQKGDIAEGYSVSREKKESFPLTVTSAQKNPTAFYLCASSDLQGTYGYTFGSGTRLTVV.

The gene calls are TRBV7-9 and TRBJ2-5; a possible D gene is TRBD2 (5 bases). Trimming took off 5 bases at V and 2 bases at J, with 12 bases between the two ends. The CDR3 length is 14 residues. Germline V CDR1 and CDR2: SEHNR, FQNEAQ (reference sequence). CDR3 amino acids: CASSDSRGQETQYF. DNA for the CDR3: TGTGCCAGCAGCGACTCACGGGGTCAAGAGACCCAGTACTTC.

The chain is built from TRBV28 and TRBJ1-3, with D tentatively TRBD1 (5 bases). CDR1 and CDR2 (germline): MDHEN, SYDVKM. Trimming stripped 3 bases from V and 11 bases from J, with 14 bases between. The CDR3 has 13 amino acids. The CDR3 loop reads CASSFGTELAIYF. The CDR3 coding sequence is TGTGCCAGCAGTTTCGGGACGGAGCTTGCCATATATTTT.

V and J are TRBV11-3 and TRBJ1-6; 8 bases are a match to TRBD1. V shed 1 base, J shed 7 bases, and the junction held 18 bases outside the gene matches. The CDR3 extends over 20 amino acids. CDR1 SGHNT and CDR2 YENEEA come from the germline V gene. The CDR3 loop is CASSLVAPGQAERENSPLHF. The DNA for the CDR3 is TGTGCCAGCAGCTTAGTTGCCCCGGGACAGGCAGAGAGAGAGAATTCACCCCTCCACTTT.

This clone has only one observation. The V call is TRBV29-1, the J call TRBJ1-1, with TRBD1 matching 7 bases. With 7 bases clipped from V and 3 bases from J, the junction kept 11 bases outside the gene matches. The CDR3 loop spans 14 amino acids. Germline values: CDR1 SQVTM, CDR2 ANQGSEA. The CDR3 sequence is CSAHRGGRDTEAFF. The CDR3 DNA reads TGCAGCGCCCACAGGGGCGGTCGGGACACTGAAGCTTTCTTT.

V is TRBV19 and J is TRBJ1-5; D not resolved. There are 16 residues in the CDR3. Germline CDR1 reads LNHDA; CDR2 reads SQIVND (reference sequence). Between the trimmed V and J ends, which lost 4 bases and 0 bases, there was a span of 13 bases. The chain's CDR3 is CASSNGFPGSNQPQHF. The CDR3 DNA reads as TGTGCCAGTAGTAACGGGTTCCCTGGTAGCAATCAGCCCCAGCATTTT. Full variable domain (rest looked up from reference TRBV19 and TRBJ1-5): DGGITQSPKYLFRKEGQNVTLSCEQNLNHDAMYWYRQDPGQGLRLIYYSQIVNDFQKGDIAEGYSVSREKKESFPLTVTSAQKNPTAFYLCASSNGFPGSNQPQHFGDGTRLSIL.

The CDR3 region has the DNA TGCGCCAGCAGTCTGTCGGGACTCCCAGATACGCAGTATTTT. As protein: CASSLSGLPDTQYF. The gene calls are TRBV4-3 and TRBJ2-3; tentative D call: TRBD2 (6 bases). Germline-derived CDR1 and CDR2 are LGHNA and YSLEER. CDR3 length: 14 residues. The V end was cut by 6 bases, the J end by 4 bases, with 14 bases between.

The chain employs TRBV5-6 and TRBJ1-1, with D uncertain. This CDR3 has 16 amino acids. V lost 4 bases and J 1 base, leaving 17 bases between the germline ends. CDR1 is SGHDT and CDR2 is YYEEEE in the germline V gene. The DNA for the CDR3 is TGTGCCAGCAGCCGGATACCACGGACGGCGAACACTGAAGCTTTCTTT. It specifies CASSRIPRTANTEAFF.

The chain joins TRBV6-5 to TRBJ2-7; 8 bases agree with TRBD1. The germline V gene encodes CDR1 MNHEY and CDR2 SVGAGI. The J segment lost 3 bases and the V segment lost 7 bases, leaving 8 bases of the junction unmatched. The length of the CDR3 is 14 residues. The CDR3 loop is CASTNQGAGYEQYF. CDR3 bases: TGTGCCAGCACCAACCAGGGGGCCGGCTACGAGCAGTACTTC.